One sample yielded the 8 T cell receptor beta chains listed below, sequenced in a study of cytomegalovirus exposure and HLA in healthy donors (dated by TCRdb to about 2017). Libraries were made using the immunoSEQ multiplex PCR assay. For the multiplex PCR, a mixture combining 60 forward primers for TCR Vbeta segments and 13 reverse primers for TCR Jbeta segments was used. This is the immuneACCESS table as TCRdb keeps it, with only in-frame sequences that have V and J called. A part of the clones is gone; compared with another copy, unresolved V genes explain less than half, and the rest is unexplained. Across this sample there are about 190,000 clones, with about three quarters seen only once. The ten largest clones take up approximately 2% of the sample. Sequenced sample: PBMCs. The source is a woman in her twenties or thirties in good health and CMV-seropositive.

The chain carries TRBV12-5 and TRBJ2-1; D call uncertain. Trimming shortened V by 2 bases and J by 11 bases, and 10 bases separated the two germline ends. This CDR3 region has 12 residues. Germline CDR1 and CDR2: LGHNT and FRNRAP. CDR3 sequence: CASGLTVGKQFF. The CDR3 nucleotides read TGTGCTAGTGGTTTGACTGTGGGCAAGCAGTTCTTC.

The rearrangement joins TRBV6-5 to TRBJ1-1; 10 nucleotides align to TRBD1. The V gene end was trimmed by 7 bases and the J gene end by 4 bases; junction bases not matched to a gene: 9. Germline V gene lookup returns CDR1 MNHEY and CDR2 SVGAGI. The CDR3 totals 15 residues. For the CDR3, the DNA is TGTGCCAGCATTTGGGGGACAGGGGCATCCACTGAAGCTTTCTTT. This sequence encodes CASIWGTGASTEAFF.

V is TRBV19 and J is TRBJ1-5, with 7 bases matching TRBD1. The V segment lost 5 bases and the J segment 4 bases; nucleotides outside the gene matches: 8. From germline, CDR1 is LNHDA and CDR2 SQIVND (reference sequence). This CDR3 comprises 15 residues. In DNA, the CDR3 is TGTGCCAGTAGTGTGACAGGGCAGAGAAATCAGCCCCAGCATTTT. It yields the protein CASSVTGQRNQPQHF.

The rearrangement joins TRBV4-1 to TRBJ2-5; TRBD1 is a possible D gene (6 bases). Germline values: CDR1 MGHRA, CDR2 YSYEKL. V was trimmed by 1 base and J by 1 base, leaving 10 bases between them. The CDR3 consists of 15 residues. CDR3 in DNA: TGCGCCAGCAGCCAAGTGGGGGCCCTCCAAGAGACCCAGTACTTC. Its protein is CASSQVGALQETQYF.

A few counts support this clone. The chain couples TRBV4-2 to TRBJ2-5; possibly TRBD1 for D (7 bases). Germline V gives CDR1 LGHNA, CDR2 YNFKEQ. The V and J ends lost 3 bases and 1 base respectively, with 12 bases between them. The CDR3 runs to 15 residues. CDR3 sequence reads: CASSQEGALQETQYF. In DNA, the CDR3 is TGTGCCAGCAGCCAGGAGGGGGCCCTCCAAGAGACCCAGTACTTC.

V usage is TRBV5-4 and J usage is TRBJ2-5; D is perhaps TRBD2 (6 bases). The CDR3 is 15 residues long. V dropped 3 bases and J dropped 4 bases, with 16 bases sitting between them. Germline V gene lookup returns CDR1 SGHNT and CDR2 YYREEE (reference sequence). The chain's CDR3 is CASSSARVGGETQYF. Written as DNA, the CDR3 is TGTGCCAGCAGCTCTGCGCGTGTGGGGGGAGAGACCCAGTACTTC.

The CDR3: CASSRHGRFYEQFF. DNA of the CDR3: TGTGCCAGCAGCAGACACGGTCGGTTTTATGAGCAGTTCTTC. V usage is TRBV21-1 and J usage is TRBJ2-1; the listed D gene, TRBD1, was not tested against the DNA. TRBV21-1 is assigned pseudogene status. The CDR3 has 14 residues.

This sequence joins TRBV7-9 and TRBJ2-1, with 7 bases fitting TRBD1. Germline V gene sequence: CDR1 SEHNR, CDR2 FQNEAQ (reference sequence). This CDR3 comprises 15 residues. J was trimmed by 8 bases and V by 6 bases; bases with no gene match: 13. CDR3 DNA: TGTGCCAGCAGTTCAGATCGGGACAGTTGGTATGAGCAGTTCTTC. Amino acids: CASSSDRDSWYEQFF.